This T cell receptor beta chain stems from a study of a mutant IDH1 vaccine in newly diagnosed glioma. Regarding time point: week 35, safety follow-up. Alongside topical imiquimod, each dose of vaccine comprised 300 ug of mutant IDH1 20-mer peptide. The donors had new WHO grade 3 or 4 astrocytomas; these were IDH1-mutant and ATRX-lost. A note on this clone: Antigen: not known.

The V end lost 6 bases, the J end lost 4 bases, and 12 bases lay between the germline ends. The CDR3 runs 13 residues. Germline loops: CDR1 MNHNS, CDR2 SASEGT. Libraries were prepared by immunoSEQ multiplex PCR; TCRdb keeps only in-frame clonotypes and omits some of them. The data show approximately 45,000 clones, approximately 92% seen once. Whole-study results and caveats: Immune responses arising from the vaccine appeared in just under 95% of patients.

The sequenced sample was PBMCs, obtained from a glioma patient whose treatment included an IDH1 peptide vaccine. The V and J genes are TRBV6-1 and TRBJ1-1; D gene ambiguous. The sequence came from a man over 45 with glioma. CDR3: CASRTPWGTEAFF. CDR3 nucleotide sequence: TGTGCCAGCAGAACTCCTTGGGGCACTGAAGCTTTCTTT.